These 24 T cell receptor beta chains share one sample of origin, sequenced in a study of T-cell memory formation after mild COVID-19. TCRdb re-called the 5' RACE reads with MiXCR, one entry per CDR3 protein. The sample consists of roughly 190,000 distinct CDR3 sequences, 18% of them appearing once. The sample taken for sequencing was PBMCs or a T cell subset sorted from them (not recorded which). These receptors were obtained from an adult woman who had mild COVID-19 (a few samples of this study predate the infection). Cell type and time point are not known.

This clonotype was seen only a few times. The rearrangement joins TRBV5-1 to TRBJ1-4; the match to TRBD1 covers 9 bases. The length of the CDR3 is 15 residues. V lost 5 bases to trimming and J lost 3 bases; unmatched junction nucleotides: 5. The germline V gene encodes CDR1 SGHRS and CDR2 YFSETQ. The CDR3 DNA follows: TGCGCCAGCAGATTACAGGGGGCTGCTAATGAAAAACTGTTTTTT. Protein sequence: CASRLQGAANEKLFF.

The genes are TRBV29-1 and TRBJ2-1, with D possibly TRBD1 on 6 matching bases. The germline CDR1 and CDR2 sequences are SQVTM and ANQGSEA. The V and J ends lost 6 bases and 3 bases respectively, with 12 bases between them. CDR3 size: 13 residues. This chain's CDR3 is CSVTDRGYNEQFF. For the CDR3, the DNA is TGCAGCGTGACGGACAGAGGCTACAATGAGCAGTTCTTC.

The V call is TRBV11-2, the J call TRBJ1-6, with 9 bases identical to TRBD1. Trimming at V came to 5 bases and at J to 7 bases, leaving 3 bases not matched to a gene. The CDR3 has 14 amino acids. CDR1 and CDR2 from the germline V gene are SGHAT and FQNNGV. Here the CDR3 DNA reads TGTGCCAGCAGCGGACAGGGGCGGAATTCACCCCTCCACTTT. Amino acids: CASSGQGRNSPLHF.

A remark on this clonotype: At one boundary the junction diverges from the germline segment, which might be a read error. V gene TRBV7-2 combines with J gene TRBJ2-5; weak D call: TRBD2 (5 bases). The CDR3 covers 13 residues. CDR1 is SGHTA and CDR2 is FQGNSA in the germline V gene. The CDR3 DNA sequence: TGTGCTAGCAGCTTAGAACAGAGAAGAGAGGGGTACTTC. It translates to CASSLEQRREGYF. Complete variable domain (other parts from reference TRBV7-2 and TRBJ2-5): GAGVSQSPSNKVTEKGKDVELRCDPISGHTALYWYRQSLGQGLEFLIYFQGNSAPDKSGLPSDRFSAERTGGSVSTLTIQRTQQEDSAVYLCASSLEQRREGYFGPGTRLLVL.

This clonotype was detected only a few times. The chain has TRBV20-1 and TRBJ1-2, with a possible D match to TRBD1 (5 bases). This CDR3 has 13 amino acids. From germline, CDR1 is DFQATT and CDR2 SNEGSKA (reference sequence). CDR3 sequence (DNA): TGCACCGCGGGTAGGACAACGAACTATGGCTACACCTTC. Its translation: CTAGRTTNYGYTF.

V is TRBV6-4 and J is TRBJ1-2; D is undetermined. V was pared by 7 bases and J by 3 bases, with 6 bases between. Germline CDR1 and CDR2: MRHNA and SNTAGT. This CDR3 spans 11 amino acids. DNA for the CDR3: TGTGCCAGCACGACGGACTATGGCTACACCTTC. Protein product: CASTTDYGYTF.

Only a few counts were recorded for this clonotype. The rearrangement links TRBV7-9 to TRBJ2-5; D is perhaps TRBD1 (5 bases). Looked up from germline, CDR1 is SEHNR and CDR2 is FQNEAQ (reference sequence). The CDR3 has 12 amino acids. The germline V and J ends were trimmed by 5 bases and 5 bases, with 9 bases remaining between them. The CDR3 coding sequence is TGTGCCAGCAGCCCCCAGGGTGAGACCCAGTACTTC. This translates into CASSPQGETQYF.

This clonotype has a count of ten or more. CDR3 sequence (DNA): TGCAGTGCTCGTGCCGGGACTAGCAGCACAGATACGCAGTATTTT. It translates to CSARAGTSSTDTQYF. The chain couples TRBV20-1 to TRBJ2-3; TRBD2 matches at 9 bases. Per the germline V gene, CDR1 is DFQATT and CDR2 is SNEGSKA (reference sequence). The V segment lost 5 bases and the J segment 0 bases; nucleotides outside the gene matches: 6. There are 15 residues in the CDR3.

The J gene is TRBJ2-7, the V gene TRBV18; 7 bases agree with TRBD2. The V gene end was trimmed by 0 bases and the J gene end by 4 bases; junction bases not matched to a gene: 6. Germline V CDR1 and CDR2: KGHSH, LQKENI. CDR3 length: 15 residues. CDR3 DNA sequence: TGTGCCAGCTCACCACCGGGACTACCGGTTTACGAGCAGTACTTC. Translation: CASSPPGLPVYEQYF.

This clonotype has more than one count but fewer than ten. This chain joins TRBV2 and TRBJ1-1; 8 bases are shared with TRBD1. CDR3 length equals 13 residues. Per germline, CDR1 SNHLY and CDR2 FYNNEI. After removal of 8 bases from V and 2 bases from J, the junction contained 4 bases not matched to a gene. The CDR3: CASGQGSNTEAFF. CDR3 nucleotide sequence: TGTGCCAGCGGACAGGGCTCCAACACTGAAGCTTTCTTT.

The chain is built from TRBV5-5 and TRBJ2-1, with D uncertain. With 2 bases removed from V and 2 bases from J, the gap between germline ends came to 11 bases. CDR1 and CDR2 (germline): SGHKS, YYEKEE (reference sequence). The CDR3 has 15 residues. In DNA form, the CDR3 reads TGTGCCAGCAGCTTTAGGGCCCCCCCCTACAATGAGCAGTTCTTC. As protein: CASSFRAPPYNEQFF.

J is TRBJ1-2 and V is TRBV20-1; a possible D gene is TRBD1 (6 bases). This CDR3 is built from 14 residues. Germline-derived CDR1 and CDR2 are DFQATT and SNEGSKA (reference sequence). Trimming stripped 6 bases from V and 6 bases from J, with 20 bases between. In DNA form, the CDR3 reads TGCAGTGCAACCGGCGGACAGCCCAGGAATGGCTACACCTTC. Its translation is CSATGGQPRNGYTF.

This sequence joins TRBV6-2 or TRBV6-3 and TRBJ1-2; no reliable D call. V was cut by 6 bases and J by 4 bases, with 9 bases left in between. Germline CDR1 is MNHEY and CDR2 is SVGEGT. The length of the CDR3 is 12 residues. This CDR3 is CASRTESYGYTF. The CDR3 nucleotides read TGTGCCAGCAGAACCGAGAGCTATGGCTACACCTTC.

The chain recombines TRBV27 with TRBJ1-2; TRBD1 agrees at 10 bases. CDR3 size: 15 residues. The V gene's germline CDR1 is MNHEY and CDR2 SMNVEV (reference sequence). V trimming: 6 bases; J trimming: 7 bases; junction bases outside the gene matches: 11. The CDR3 sequence: CASRDAGTGVGGYTF. CDR3 nucleotides: TGTGCCAGCAGGGACGCCGGGACAGGGGTCGGTGGCTACACCTTC.

The chain recombines TRBV12-3 or TRBV12-4 with TRBJ2-1, with 8 bases that match TRBD2. The CDR3 is 15 amino acids. Trimming cost V 7 bases and J 10 bases; bases outside gene matches: 15. This CDR3 is CASTTGSGGPREQFF. CDR3 coding DNA: TGTGCCAGCACCACGGGGTCGGGAGGGCCACGGGAGCAGTTCTTC.

The rearrangement joins TRBV29-1 to TRBJ1-3; D gene uncertain. V was pared by 6 bases and J by 0 bases, with 3 bases between. Looked up from germline, CDR1 is SQVTM and CDR2 is ANQGSEA. The CDR3 totals 11 residues. Here the CDR3 DNA reads TGCAGCGTGGGCTCTGGAAACACCATATATTTT. It codes for CSVGSGNTIYF.

CDR3 residues: CASSPTLGMNTEAFF. In DNA, the CDR3 is TGCGCCAGCAGCCCTACGCTAGGCATGAACACTGAAGCTTTCTTT. The rearrangement links TRBV5-1 to TRBJ1-1; the D is unclear. With 4 bases removed from V and 0 bases from J, the gap between germline ends came to 13 bases. The V gene's germline CDR1 is SGHRS and CDR2 YFSETQ. The CDR3 extends over 15 amino acids.

This clonotype came up a few times. The chain is built from TRBV29-1 and TRBJ2-1; maybe TRBD2 (6 bases). The V gene's germline CDR1 is SQVTM and CDR2 ANQGSEA. V dropped 4 bases and J dropped 6 bases, with 13 bases sitting between them. This CDR3 region has 13 residues. CDR3 protein: CSVAELARNEQFF. The CDR3 nucleotides read TGCAGCGTTGCCGAACTAGCACGCAATGAGCAGTTCTTC.

The V call is TRBV6-2 or TRBV6-3, the J call TRBJ1-1, with D possibly TRBD1 on 5 matching bases. CDR1 is MNHEY, CDR2 SVGEGT, per germline. This CDR3 comprises 18 residues. The V end was cut by 0 bases, the J end by 0 bases, with 17 bases between. CDR3 in amino acids: CASSYSGRDRKMNTEAFF. The CDR3, as DNA: TGTGCCAGCAGTTACTCGGGGAGGGACCGAAAGATGAACACTGAAGCTTTCTTT.

This clonotype was seen more than once but under ten times. This rearrangement joins TRBV12-3 or TRBV12-4 to TRBJ2-1; D gene ambiguous. V was pared by 5 bases and J by 3 bases, with 5 bases between. The CDR3 totals 12 residues. The CDR3 nucleotides are TGTGCCAGCAGTAACCACTACAATGAGCAGTTCTTC. It encodes CASSNHYNEQFF.

This clonotype was picked up a small number of times. The V gene is TRBV15, the J gene TRBJ2-3; D not resolved. The CDR3 runs to 14 residues. V lost 1 base and J 1 base, leaving 6 bases between the germline ends. Germline CDR1 reads LNHNV; CDR2 reads YYDKDF (reference sequence). Here the CDR3 reads CATSRVAGTDTQYF. The CDR3 nucleotides are TGTGCCACCAGCAGAGTGGCTGGCACAGATACGCAGTATTTT.

This chain joins TRBV7-9 and TRBJ2-5, with 7 bases matching TRBD2. The CDR3 covers 15 residues. CDR1 is SEHNR, CDR2 FQNEAQ, per germline (reference sequence). Losses at the gene ends were 5 bases for V and 2 bases for J; bases not matched to a gene: 8. CDR3 sequence: CASSLGGGHQETQYF. CDR3 coding DNA: TGTGCCAGCAGCCTGGGGGGAGGGCATCAAGAGACCCAGTACTTC.

This clonotype was detected only a few times. This rearrangement joins TRBV6-6 to TRBJ2-1; maybe TRBD1 (5 bases). From germline, CDR1 is MNHNY and CDR2 SVGAGI (reference sequence). V was pared by 5 bases and J by 10 bases, with 9 bases between. The CDR3 is made up of 11 amino acids. CDR3 residues: CASSGDREQFF. The CDR3 region has the DNA TGTGCCAGCAGTGGCGACAGAGAGCAGTTCTTC.

This clonotype was seen only a few times. The gene calls are TRBV29-1 and TRBJ2-2; either TRBD1 or TRBD2 may fit D (5 bases each). Looked up from germline, CDR1 is SQVTM and CDR2 is ANQGSEA. Trimming removed 6 bases at V and 1 base at J, with 15 bases between. The length of the CDR3 is 15 residues. CDR3 sequence: CSVRTGTGNTGELFF. CDR3 in DNA: TGCAGCGTCCGAACCGGGACCGGGAACACCGGGGAGCTGTTTTTT.